This TCR beta chain was obtained from a study of T cells after posttransplantation cyclophosphamide. Study-level results: Blood and skin or GI T cell repertoires showed limited TRB overlap. Donor-recipient repertoire similarity was low at 1-2 months, rising over year one.

From germline, CDR1 is SGHAT and CDR2 FQDESV (reference sequence). Germline trimming cut 2 bases from V and 1 base from J; bases unmatched to any gene: 7. This CDR3 is built from 18 residues. Concerning this clone itself: Its specificity is not known.

Measured with immunoSEQ multiplex PCR; TCRdb has only the in-frame clones, and not every one. Here the sample spans under 8,500 clones, roughly four fifths being singletons. Busulfan-fludarabine conditioning, marrow transplant, and cyclophosphamide on days +3 and +4 were administered. The source is a female patient aged 35 to 55 who received an allogeneic stem cell transplant from a related donor, was CMV-positive, and had no GVHD. The graft donor may be the source of some T cells. V usage is TRBV11-1 and J usage is TRBJ2-1; 11 nucleotides line up with TRBD2. The material sequenced was CD4+ T cells sorted from blood, taken around 1,200 days after allogeneic stem cell transplant with posttransplant cyclophosphamide. CDR3 amino acids: CASSLRSLAGGSYNEQFF. CDR3 sequence (DNA): TGTGCCAGCAGCTTACGGTCCCTAGCGGGGGGTTCCTACAATGAGCAGTTCTTC.